This TCR beta chain was profiled in a study of T-cell memory formation after mild COVID-19 (dated by TCRdb to the early 2020s). Turning to the overall study: TCR sequence clusters from the two donors were largely donor specific. T-cell clones expanding and contracting after mild COVID-19 in two donors were tracked by longitudinal TCRalpha and TCRbeta repertoire sequencing. The cohort comprised two young, previously healthy adult volunteers, one female and one male. Points the paper makes about the study in general: The second-wave clones that peaked on day 37 were not confirmed to be SARS-CoV-2 specific. Balanced CD4/CD8 phenotypes were observed for clones contracting from day 15 to 85, whereas a bias towards CD4+ was observed for a second wave of clones expanding from day 15 to 37. Contracting CD4+ clones were located mainly in the CM and EM memory subsets, whereas CD8+ clones were found to be enriched in EMRA. The study covered only a couple of mild cases, and larger cohorts including severe cases with pre-infection samples were considered necessary. Some responding clones were detected in pre-infection memory, suggesting pre-existing cross-reactive memory T cells joined the SARS-CoV-2 response.

A few counts support this clonotype. No antigen is known for it. No per-base quality is available; no much larger clone lies one base away. The CDR3 runs 14 amino acids, cysteine and phenylalanine included. Only the CDR3 portion is preserved as DNA: 42 bases, with reading frame beginning at the first base. According to the germline V gene, CDR1 reads SQVTM and CDR2 reads ANQGSEA. V is pruned by 6 bases and J by 4 bases, leaving 9 bases of the junction without a gene match. TCRdb records Illumina NovaSeq 6000 as the sequencer. TCRalpha and TCRbeta cDNA libraries were built by 5'RACE with constant-segment primers, adding sample barcodes and unique molecular identifiers. Trizol reagent was used to extract RNA from every sample. Libraries were amplified in two PCR steps, with a second sample barcode and Illumina TruSeq adapters added in the second step. Sequencing of the libraries was done on an Illumina NovaSeq, producing 2 x 150 bp paired-end reads. As for the authors' bioinformatics: Demultiplexing of reads and collapsing into UMI-guided consensus sequences were performed with migec v1.2.7. Using mixcr v2.1.11, UMI consensuses were aligned to TRA and TRB V and J templates and then assembled into clonotypes. Expanded or contracted clonotypes were those called significant by both edgeR and NoisET, with noise models trained on biological replicates. For edgeR calls, a false discovery rate-adjusted p below 0.01 and a log2 fold-change threshold of 1 were applied. As an exploratory analysis of dynamics, PCA with hierarchical clustering was applied to max-normalized trajectories of the 1000 most abundant clonotypes. Each responding clone was given a CD4 or CD8 phenotype based on the CD4+ and CD8+ repertoires, which had been sequenced separately. TCRdb reran the public reads through fastp at Q25 and MiXCR, keeping productive beta chains. Identical CDR3 proteins give one entry, which carries the most common genes and DNA. The V and J calls, along with clone size, are taken from TCRdb and not from the paper's own processing. The sample table contains roughly 130,000 distinct CDR3 sequences; only one count was recorded for approximately 15% of them. The ten largest account for 4.5% to 6.5% of the sample.

Ficoll-Paque density gradient centrifugation was the method used to isolate PBMCs. The material sequenced was PBMCs or a T cell subset sorted from them (not recorded which). This TCR came from a man aged 18 to 29 who had mild COVID-19 (a few samples of this study predate the infection). The sample titles of this study are shuffled in the database, so cell type and time point are left out; the donor was told from shared clones. The chain couples TRBV29-1 to TRBJ1-3; TRBD1 lines up with 7 middle nucleotides. The CDR3 reads as follows: CSVRTGVLGNTIYF. The DNA sequence follows: TGCAGCGTCCGAACAGGGGTTCTCGGAAACACCATATATTTT. Beyond the CDR3, the reference TRBV29-1 and TRBJ1-3 genes provide the residues; the full variable domain reads: SAVISQKPSRDICQRGTSLTIQCQVDSQVTMMFWYRQQPGQSLTLIATANQGSEATYESGFVIDKFPISRPNLTFSTLTVSNMSPEDSSIYLCSVRTGVLGNTIYFGEGSWLTVV.